Below, 32 T cell receptor beta chains from the same sample are listed, as sequenced in a study of T cell repertoires in cytomegalovirus infection. Their cognate antigens are unknown. TCRdb used MiXCR to reprocess the reads, holding one entry per CDR3 protein. The top ten clones hold roughly a sixth of a sample with some 480,000 distinct CDR3 sequences, around 35% of them seen once. The sequenced sample was cultured PBMCs, obtained from culture after CMV antigen stimulation. These receptors were collected from a human donor in good health (CMV status not recorded). Some clones in this sample may be carry-over from other donors' samples.

The rearrangement uses TRBV4-1 and TRBJ2-1, with 8 bases identical to TRBD2. From germline, CDR1 is MGHRA and CDR2 YSYEKL. V shed 4 bases, J shed 15 bases, and the junction held 8 bases outside the gene matches. CDR3 length: 12 amino acids. The CDR3 bases are TGCGCCAGCAGCCTAGCGGGAAGTTCAAGGTTCTTC. Residues: CASSLAGSSRFF.

This clonotype has just a few counts. This chain links TRBV7-3 with TRBJ1-1; D gene unclear. V lost 1 base and J 6 bases, leaving 9 bases between the germline ends. CDR1 SGHTA and CDR2 FQGTGA come from the germline V gene. The CDR3 is 13 residues long. This CDR3 is CASSLRPVAEAFF. The CDR3 DNA is TGTGCCAGCAGCTTAAGACCCGTGGCTGAAGCTTTCTTT.

This clonotype was counted only a few times. The V call is TRBV6-2 or TRBV6-3, the J call TRBJ2-3; 8 bases match TRBD2. There are 16 residues in the CDR3. Germline V gene lookup returns CDR1 MNHEY and CDR2 SVGEGT. Germline trimming cut 9 bases from V and 1 base from J; bases unmatched to any gene: 12. CDR3: CASLSPGLGRTDTQYF. The CDR3 DNA follows: TGTGCCAGTCTTTCACCGGGACTAGGACGCACAGATACGCAGTATTTT.

In DNA, the CDR3 is TGTGCCAGCAGCTTTGTGCGGGACATTAATGAAAAACTGTTTTTT. Translated, it gives CASSFVRDINEKLFF. This chain connects TRBV11-2 to TRBJ1-4; weak D call: TRBD1 (6 bases). V gave up 3 bases and J gave up 4 bases, with 12 bases separating them. The germline V gene encodes CDR1 SGHAT and CDR2 FQNNGV. The CDR3 is 15 residues long.

This clonotype showed up just a few times. This sequence joins TRBV7-9 and TRBJ2-1; TRBD2 might be the D (6 bases). CDR3 size: 15 residues. Germline V gives CDR1 SEHNR, CDR2 FQNEAQ (reference sequence). With 2 bases removed from V and 9 bases from J, the gap between germline ends came to 17 bases. In DNA form, the CDR3 reads TGTGCCAGCAGCTTACAATCAGCCGTCGGGGGTGAGCAGTTCTTC. Its translation is CASSLQSAVGGEQFF. Together with reference TRBV7-9 and TRBJ2-1, the CDR3 gives the full variable domain: DTGVSQNPRHKITKRGQNVTFRCDPISEHNRLYWYRQTLGQGPEFLTYFQNEAQLEKSRLLSDRFSAERPKGSFSTLEIQRTEQGDSAMYLCASSLQSAVGGEQFFGPGTRLTVL.

The chain recombines TRBV28 with TRBJ2-3; tentatively, D is TRBD2 (6 bases). The CDR3 spans 15 residues. In germline, CDR1 is MDHEN, CDR2 SYDVKM. V was clipped by 6 bases and J by 4 bases, with 17 bases between them. Here the CDR3 DNA reads TGTGCCAGCAGCTCCCTCCGGGGAGGACCAGATACGCAGTATTTT. Protein sequence: CASSSLRGGPDTQYF.

This clonotype has just a few counts. V usage is TRBV7-9 and J usage is TRBJ2-1; 14 nucleotides line up with TRBD2. CDR1 and CDR2 from the germline V gene are SEHNR and FQNEAQ (reference sequence). Germline trimming cut 5 bases from V and 6 bases from J; bases unmatched to any gene: 6. The CDR3 loop spans 16 amino acids. CDR3 region: CASSPVGLAGANEQFF. The CDR3 DNA sequence: TGTGCCAGCAGCCCAGTGGGACTAGCGGGAGCCAATGAGCAGTTCTTC.

The sample holds a few counts of this clonotype. This chain uses TRBV11-2 with TRBJ2-5; the D gene is possibly TRBD1 (5 bases). Trimming removed 2 bases at V and 1 base at J, with 8 bases between. This CDR3 contains 14 residues. The germline gives CDR1 SGHAT, CDR2 FQNNGV. CDR3 region: CASSLQGFQETQYF. The CDR3 region has the DNA TGTGCCAGCAGCTTACAGGGATTCCAAGAGACCCAGTACTTC.

The gene calls are TRBV7-3 and TRBJ2-3; 12 bases agree with TRBD2. The trim removed 5 bases at V and 4 bases at J, leaving 4 bases unmatched. This CDR3 spans 15 amino acids. CDR1 and CDR2 from the germline V gene are SGHTA and FQGTGA. The CDR3 loop is CASSRLAGEADTQYF. CDR3 nucleotide sequence: TGTGCCAGCAGCCGACTAGCGGGAGAAGCAGATACGCAGTATTTT.

V is TRBV28 and J is TRBJ2-7; D is perhaps TRBD2 (6 bases). The CDR3 is 13 residues long. The ends were cut back, 3 bases at V and 10 bases at J, with 16 bases in the middle. From germline, CDR1 is MDHEN and CDR2 SYDVKM. The CDR3 sequence: CASSFRLGEEQYF. In DNA, the CDR3 is TGTGCCAGCAGTTTCCGGCTAGGGGAGGAACAGTACTTC. Drawing the rest from reference TRBV28 and TRBJ2-7, the complete variable domain is DVKVTQSSRYLVKRTGEKVFLECVQDMDHENMFWYRQDPGLGLRLIYFSYDVKMKEKGDIPEGYSVSREKKERFSLILESASTNQTSMYLCASSFRLGEEQYFGPGTRLTVT.

This clonotype was detected ten times or more. The V call is TRBV7-2, the J call TRBJ1-4; maybe TRBD1 (5 bases). This CDR3 is 14 amino acids long. From germline, CDR1 is SGHTA and CDR2 FQGNSA. The germline V and J ends were trimmed by 5 bases and 3 bases, with 10 bases remaining between them. CDR3 bases: TGTGCCAGCAGCCGCCGACAGCCTAATGAAAAACTGTTTTTT. Encoded protein: CASSRRQPNEKLFF.

This clonotype occurred a few times. The V call is TRBV4-2, the J call TRBJ2-6; possibly TRBD1 for D (5 bases). V was shortened by 1 base and J by 4 bases, with 23 bases between the two germline ends. CDR3 length: 20 amino acids. Germline lookup yields CDR1 LGHNA and CDR2 YNFKEQ. The CDR3 DNA is TGTGCCAGCAGCCAAGTCTCGTTGGGGCCCGAGTCGGAAGGGGCCAACGTCCTGACTTTC. Its protein product is CASSQVSLGPESEGANVLTF.

The chain combines TRBV7-2 with TRBJ2-3; 7 bases agree with TRBD1. The V and J ends lost 2 bases and 4 bases, in that order; junction bases with no gene match: 6. The CDR3 extends over 15 amino acids. Per germline, CDR1 SGHTA and CDR2 FQGNSA. The CDR3 sequence is CASSLKGGEADTQYF. The CDR3 coding sequence is TGTGCCAGCAGCTTAAAAGGGGGCGAGGCAGATACGCAGTATTTT.

This clonotype has just one count. A read error is possible here, since a much larger clone lies one base away. The chain uses TRBV7-6 and TRBJ2-5; unclear D gene. This CDR3 comprises 15 residues. V was clipped by 5 bases and J by 5 bases, with 18 bases between them. The germline gives CDR1 SGHVS, CDR2 FNYEAQ. CDR3 protein: CASSNNMGAWETQYF. Written as DNA, the CDR3 is TGTGCCAGCAGCAACAATATGGGCGCTTGGGAGACCCAGTACTTC. Complete variable domain (other parts from reference TRBV7-6 and TRBJ2-5): GAGVSQSPRYKVTKRGQDVALRCDPISGHVSLYWYRQALGQGPEFLTYFNYEAQQDKSGLPNDRFSAERPEGSISTLTIQRTEQRDSAMYRCASSNNMGAWETQYFGPGTRLLVL.

This clonotype was detected many times. The rearrangement joins TRBV7-2 to TRBJ2-7; D gene unclear. CDR3 length: 14 residues. Trimming cost V 8 bases and J 1 base, with 15 bases left between them. Germline values: CDR1 SGHTA, CDR2 FQGNSA. CDR3 in amino acids: CASSGVLVSYEQYF. CDR3 bases: TGTGCCAGCTCTGGGGTATTGGTTTCCTACGAGCAGTACTTC.

This clonotype was detected once. The chain joins TRBV28 to TRBJ1-3, with D maybe TRBD1 (5 bases). This CDR3 comprises 14 residues. Germline CDR1 reads MDHEN; CDR2 reads SYDVKM. Trimming removed 6 bases at V and 1 base at J, with 10 bases between. CDR3 DNA sequence: TGTGCCAGCAGAAGTCAGGGATCTGGAAACACCATATATTTT. Its translation is CASRSQGSGNTIYF.

The chain recombines TRBV19 with TRBJ2-1, with D uncertain. Between the trimmed V and J ends, which lost 9 bases and 8 bases, there was a span of 5 bases. This CDR3 comprises 9 residues. The germline gives CDR1 LNHDA, CDR2 SQIVND (reference sequence). The CDR3: CASADEQFF. CDR3 DNA: TGTGCCAGCGCGGATGAGCAGTTCTTC.

This clonotype has only a few counts. The chain links TRBV6-2 or TRBV6-3 to TRBJ1-1; TRBD1 aligns across 11 bases. V lost 2 bases to trimming and J lost 4 bases; unmatched junction nucleotides: 6. Germline V gives CDR1 MNHEY, CDR2 SVGEGT. The CDR3 covers 16 residues. CDR3 in DNA: TGTGCCAGCAGTTACGCAGGACAGGGGGCGATCACTGAAGCTTTCTTT. Translation gives CASSYAGQGAITEAFF.

This clonotype was found a few times. The gene calls are TRBV28 and TRBJ1-2; 9 bases agree with TRBD1. In germline, CDR1 is MDHEN, CDR2 SYDVKM. V lost 4 bases, J lost 8 bases, and 11 bases stayed unmatched. The CDR3 runs 15 residues. In DNA, the CDR3 is TGTGCCAGCAGTTCTTCCGGGACAGGGAGGGACGGCTACACCTTC. Its protein product is CASSSSGTGRDGYTF.

The V and J genes are TRBV11-2 and TRBJ2-1; 14 bases are a match to TRBD2. V trimming: 5 bases; J trimming: 16 bases; junction bases outside the gene matches: 13. The CDR3 has 15 residues. The germline V gene encodes CDR1 SGHAT and CDR2 FQNNGV. CDR3 coding DNA: TGTGCCAGCAGCCGCCGACTAGCGGGAGGGGGTTGGGGATTCTTC. Translated: CASSRRLAGGGWGFF. The whole variable domain, remainder taken from reference TRBV11-2 and TRBJ2-1, is EAGVAQSPRYKIIEKRQSVAFWCNPISGHATLYWYQQILGQGPKLLIQFQNNGVVDDSQLPKDRFSAERLKGVDSTLKIQPAKLEDSAVYLCASSRRLAGGGWGFFGPGTRLTVL.

The chain couples TRBV20-1 to TRBJ2-5, with 10 bases lining up with TRBD2. The ends lost 3 bases at V and 7 bases at J; junction bases unmatched: 14. The CDR3 is 16 amino acids. Germline values: CDR1 DFQATT, CDR2 SNEGSKA (reference sequence). The CDR3 here is CSASSVGSGRFGTQYF. The DNA for the CDR3 is TGCAGTGCTAGTTCGGTTGGTAGCGGGAGGTTCGGGACCCAGTACTTC.

This clonotype came up a few times. The gene calls are TRBV7-2 and TRBJ2-7, with D possibly TRBD2 on 5 matching bases. Germline CDR1 is SGHTA and CDR2 is FQGNSA. CDR3 length: 12 residues. The V end was cut by 6 bases, the J end by 0 bases, with 6 bases between. CDR3 sequence: CASRGLSYEQYF. The CDR3 DNA reads as TGTGCCAGCAGAGGACTCTCCTACGAGCAGTACTTC.

This clonotype appeared a single time. The gene calls are TRBV20-1 and TRBJ2-1; D remains unclear. Germline CDR1 and CDR2: DFQATT and SNEGSKA (reference sequence). The CDR3 extends over 15 amino acids. The ends were cut back, 0 bases at V and 3 bases at J, with 12 bases in the middle. The CDR3 DNA sequence: TGCAGTGCTAGAGATTTCCGGATCCTCTACAATGAGCAGTTCTTC. This sequence encodes CSARDFRILYNEQFF.

This clonotype was counted only a few times. The chain couples TRBV4-1 to TRBJ2-2; a possible D gene is TRBD2 (5 bases). CDR3 length: 16 residues. The germline CDR1 and CDR2 sequences are MGHRA and YSYEKL. V was pared by 6 bases and J by 4 bases, with 18 bases between. The CDR3 region is CASSHGREKGTGELFF. In DNA form, the CDR3 reads TGCGCCAGCAGTCACGGAAGGGAGAAGGGCACCGGGGAGCTGTTTTTT.

The chain uses TRBV12-3 or TRBV12-4 and TRBJ2-3; TRBD1 aligns across 10 bases. This CDR3 spans 16 amino acids. After removal of 3 bases from V and 2 bases from J, the junction contained 5 bases not matched to a gene. The CDR3 is CASSFDRGQLTDTQYF. The DNA for the CDR3 is TGTGCCAGCAGTTTCGACAGGGGGCAACTCACAGATACGCAGTATTTT.

This clonotype was counted at least ten times. This chain connects TRBV7-2 to TRBJ2-3; 9 nucleotides align to TRBD2. CDR3 length equals 16 residues. Unmatched junction bases numbered 10, after V lost 5 bases and J lost 4 bases. The germline V gene has CDR1 SGHTA and CDR2 FQGNSA. The CDR3 bases are TGTGCCAGCAGCCCGAGAGCTGGCGGGAGGGCAGATACGCAGTATTTT. Protein: CASSPRAGGRADTQYF. Based on the CDR3 plus reference TRBV7-2 and TRBJ2-3, the full variable domain is GAGVSQSPSNKVTEKGKDVELRCDPISGHTALYWYRQSLGQGLEFLIYFQGNSAPDKSGLPSDRFSAERTGGSVSTLTIQRTQQEDSAVYLCASSPRAGGRADTQYFGPGTRLTVL.

The V and J genes are TRBV6-8 and TRBJ1-1, with D perhaps matching TRBD1 (5 bases). Germline CDR1 reads MNHGY; CDR2 reads SAAAGT. The germline V and J ends were trimmed by 7 bases and 4 bases, with 16 bases remaining between them. This CDR3 is built from 14 residues. Here the CDR3 reads CASMMGPQGTEAFF. The CDR3 coding sequence is TGTGCCAGCATGATGGGACCGCAAGGCACTGAAGCTTTCTTT.

The chain links TRBV5-6 to TRBJ2-1; either TRBD1 or TRBD2 may supply D (5 bases each). Trimming took 4 bases from V and 0 from J, leaving 20 bases between them. Germline CDR1 and CDR2: SGHDT and YYEEEE. This CDR3 is 18 amino acids long. The CDR3 loop is CASSVYRDPESSYNEQFF. The CDR3 DNA reads as TGTGCCAGCAGCGTATACCGGGACCCAGAAAGCTCCTACAATGAGCAGTTCTTC.

This clonotype was seen more than once but under ten times. The V and J genes are TRBV5-5 and TRBJ2-7, with no clear D. V shed 3 bases and J shed 6 bases, with 13 bases lying between them. CDR3 size: 13 residues. Germline CDR1 and CDR2: SGHKS and YYEKEE (reference sequence). The DNA of the CDR3 is TGTGCCAGCAGCTCACCCCCCTGGGGCGAGCAGTACGTC. Translating gives CASSSPPWGEQYV.

V gene TRBV20-1 combines with J gene TRBJ2-5; D uncertain. There are 13 residues in the CDR3. Per the germline V gene, CDR1 is DFQATT and CDR2 is SNEGSKA (reference sequence). Deletions cut 4 bases from V and 3 bases from J, with 12 bases between. This CDR3 reads CSAMGTPKETQYF. CDR3 nucleotides: TGCAGTGCTATGGGTACCCCTAAAGAGACCCAGTACTTC.

This clonotype turned up a few times. The chain combines TRBV27 with TRBJ2-7; TRBD1 is a possible D gene (6 bases). The germline V gene has CDR1 MNHEY and CDR2 SMNVEV (reference sequence). Trimming shortened V by 5 bases and J by 3 bases, and 14 bases separated the two germline ends. This CDR3 is built from 14 residues. The CDR3: CASSVNRDSYEQYF. The CDR3 coding sequence is TGTGCCAGCAGTGTCAACAGGGATAGCTACGAGCAGTACTTC.

The chain joins TRBV7-9 to TRBJ2-7; the D gene is possibly TRBD2 (6 bases). This CDR3 spans 14 amino acids. Germline V gene sequence: CDR1 SEHNR, CDR2 FQNEAQ (reference sequence). Trimming took off 1 base at V and 5 bases at J, with 12 bases between the two ends. This CDR3 is CASSLVGSGNEQYF. In DNA form, the CDR3 reads TGTGCCAGCAGCTTAGTTGGTAGCGGCAACGAGCAGTACTTC.